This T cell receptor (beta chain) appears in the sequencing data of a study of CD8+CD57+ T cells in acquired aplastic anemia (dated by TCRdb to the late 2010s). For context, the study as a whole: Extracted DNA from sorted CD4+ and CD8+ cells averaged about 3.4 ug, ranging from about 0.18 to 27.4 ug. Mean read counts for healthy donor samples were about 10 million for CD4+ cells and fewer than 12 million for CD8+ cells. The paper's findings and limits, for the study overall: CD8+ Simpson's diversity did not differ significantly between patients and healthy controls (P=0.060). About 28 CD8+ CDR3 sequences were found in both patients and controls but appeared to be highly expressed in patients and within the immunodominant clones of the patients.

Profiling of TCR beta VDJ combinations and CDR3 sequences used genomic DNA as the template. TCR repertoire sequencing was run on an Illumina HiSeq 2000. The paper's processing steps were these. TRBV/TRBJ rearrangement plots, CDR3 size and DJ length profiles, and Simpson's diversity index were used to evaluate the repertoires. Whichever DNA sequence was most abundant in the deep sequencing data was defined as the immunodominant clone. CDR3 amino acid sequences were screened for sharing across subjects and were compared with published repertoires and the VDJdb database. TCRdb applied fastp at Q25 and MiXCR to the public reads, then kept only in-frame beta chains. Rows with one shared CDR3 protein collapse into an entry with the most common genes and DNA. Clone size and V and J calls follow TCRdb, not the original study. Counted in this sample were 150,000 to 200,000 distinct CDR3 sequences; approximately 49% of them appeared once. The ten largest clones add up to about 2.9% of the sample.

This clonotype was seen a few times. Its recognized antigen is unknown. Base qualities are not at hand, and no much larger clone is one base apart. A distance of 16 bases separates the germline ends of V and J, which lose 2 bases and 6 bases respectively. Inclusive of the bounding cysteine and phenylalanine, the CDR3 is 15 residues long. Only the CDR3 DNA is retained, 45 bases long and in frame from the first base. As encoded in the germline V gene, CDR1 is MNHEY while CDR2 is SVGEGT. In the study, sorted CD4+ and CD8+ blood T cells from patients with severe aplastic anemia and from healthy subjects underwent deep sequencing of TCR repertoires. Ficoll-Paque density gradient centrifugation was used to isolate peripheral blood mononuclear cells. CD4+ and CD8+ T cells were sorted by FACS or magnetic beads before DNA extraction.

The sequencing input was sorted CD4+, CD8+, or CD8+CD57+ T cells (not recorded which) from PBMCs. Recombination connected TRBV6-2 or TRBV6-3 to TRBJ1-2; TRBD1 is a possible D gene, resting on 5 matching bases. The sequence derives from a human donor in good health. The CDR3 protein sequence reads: CASSYPGRLIDGYTF. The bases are TGTGCCAGCAGTTACCCAGGGCGATTGATAGATGGCTACACCTTC.